This T cell receptor (beta chain) was identified during a study of blood T cells in healthy people across ages. The CDR3 runs 15 residues. The germline V and J ends were trimmed by 3 bases and 3 bases, with 17 bases remaining between them. Germline V gene data show CDR1 as SQVTM and CDR2 as ANQGSEA. Alongside a J-beta primer mix, a sample-barcoded 5' primer served in a second PCR lasting roughly 7 to 11 cycles. TCRdb reanalysed the 5' RACE reads using MiXCR and keeps one entry per CDR3 protein. The table includes around 1,800,000 distinct CDR3 sequences, 35% to 50% detected once. The chain has TRBV29-1 and TRBJ1-2; D possibly corresponds to TRBD1 (5 bases). This clonotype was obtained from a human donor in good health. The specimen was blood. The CDR3 DNA follows: TGCAGCGTTGAGAGCGGGGGGGAGGGTCACTATGGCTACACCTTC. Translated, it gives CSVESGGEGHYGYTF. The full variable domain, rest sourced from reference TRBV29-1 and TRBJ1-2, is SAVISQKPSRDICQRGTSLTIQCQVDSQVTMMFWYRQQPGQSLTLIATANQGSEATYESGFVIDKFPISRPNLTFSTLTVSNMSPEDSSIYLCSVESGGEGHYGYTFGSGTRLTVV.